These T cell receptor beta chains were read from a single sample in a study of type 1 and type 2 diabetes patients. TCRdb independently ran MiXCR on the multiplex PCR reads; one entry per CDR3 protein. Found here are 280,000 or so distinct CDR3 sequences, approximately 50% of them singletons; the top ten hold approximately 13%. The material sequenced was peripheral blood mononuclear cells (PBMCs). These receptors were obtained from a man aged 18 to 30 with type 2 diabetes. The CDR3 runs from the conserved cysteine through the conserved F or W. A D gene is named only where the DNA matches it firmly. The listing skips clone size in some rows; elsewhere it reads once, few, many or a size class.

d_call | clone_size | j_call | v_call | cdr3_aa | cdr3_nt
- | few | TRBJ2-5 | TRBV20-1 | CSATFSVGGETQYF | TGCAGTGCTACCTTTTCAGTCGGGGGCGAGACCCAGTACTTC
- | few | TRBJ2-1 | TRBV7-9 | CASSLGEQFF | TGTGCCAGCAGCTTGGGTGAGCAGTTCTTC
TRBD1 | many | TRBJ1-2 | TRBV19 | CASSPTGDGYTF | TGTGCCAGTAGTCCGACAGGGGATGGCTACACCTTC
- | - | TRBJ2-4 | TRBV20-1 | CSAIADLRKNIQYF | TGCAGTGCTATTGCGGACCTCCGCAAAAACATTCAGTACTTC
- | - | TRBJ1-5 | TRBV19 | CASSRQLWGNQPQHF | TGTGCCAGTAGCCGACAGCTTTGGGGCAATCAGCCCCAGCATTTT
TRBD1 | - | TRBJ2-7 | TRBV6-5 | CASSYALPGQGAAYEQYF | TGTGCCAGCAGTTACGCCTTACCGGGACAGGGGGCAGCTTACGAGCAGTACTTC
- | - | TRBJ2-3 | TRBV4-1 | CASSQEEGATDTQYF | TGCGCCAGCAGCCAAGAGGAAGGGGCGACAGATACGCAGTATTTT
- | - | TRBJ2-7 | TRBV5-1 | CASSQGPIYEQYF | TGCGCCAGCAGCCAAGGGCCGATCTACGAGCAGTACTTC
TRBD2 | few | TRBJ2-2 | TRBV14 | CASSQDPVAGANGELFF | TGTGCCAGCAGCCAGGATCCAGTAGCGGGAGCGAACGGGGAGCTGTTTTTT
- | - | TRBJ2-3 | TRBV2 | CASNGLAITDTQYF | TGTGCCAGCAATGGCCTAGCGATCACAGATACGCAGTATTTT
- | - | TRBJ1-6 | TRBV9 | CASSDNFRNSPLHF | TGTGCCAGCAGCGACAATTTCCGTAATTCACCCCTCCACTTT
TRBD1 | few | TRBJ1-1 | TRBV2 | CASILSNPGQGTEAFF | TGTGCCAGCATTCTTTCCAATCCGGGACAGGGAACTGAAGCTTTCTTT
TRBD2 | - | TRBJ2-1 | TRBV30 | CAWSVGVAGGEQFF | TGTGCCTGGAGTGTAGGGGTAGCGGGAGGTGAGCAGTTCTTC
- | many | TRBJ2-5 | TRBV2 | CAIDDLWVTQQETQYF | TGTGCCATCGACGACTTGTGGGTCACACAGCAGGAGACCCAGTACTTC
- | many | TRBJ2-5 | TRBV7-7 | CASSLAGTQYF | TGTGCCAGCAGCTTAGCGGGGACCCAGTACTTC
TRBD2 | - | TRBJ2-7 | TRBV7-9 | CASSLFTSGRGEQYF | TGTGCCAGCAGCTTGTTTACTAGCGGGCGGGGCGAGCAGTACTTC
TRBD2 | - | TRBJ2-7 | TRBV11-2 | CASSGVAGAAYEQYF | TGTGCCAGCAGCGGGGTAGCGGGAGCTGCCTACGAGCAGTACTTC
TRBD2 | few | TRBJ2-1 | TRBV2 | CASRSGSKYNEQFF | TGTGCCAGCCGAAGCGGGAGTAAGTACAATGAGCAGTTCTTC
- | - | TRBJ1-1 | TRBV7-2 | CASSSTYPTEAFF | TGTGCCAGCAGCTCGACATATCCTACTGAAGCTTTCTTT
- | few | TRBJ2-2 | TRBV29-1 | CSVEYRDGYTGELFF | TGCAGCGTTGAATATCGTGACGGATACACCGGGGAGCTGTTTTTT
- | - | TRBJ1-1 | TRBV28 | CASRGGRAFF | TGTGCCAGCAGGGGAGGTAGAGCTTTCTTT
- | - | TRBJ2-2 | TRBV25-1 | CASSLAQNTGELFF | TGTGCCAGCAGCTTAGCTCAGAACACCGGGGAGCTGTTTTTT